The 30 T cell receptor beta chains listed next were all sequenced from one sample in a study of cytomegalovirus exposure and HLA in healthy donors. TCRdb's copy holds only in-frame clones and misses some; the assay was immunoSEQ multiplex PCR. The table lists under 200,000 clones, over 85% of them singletons. Sequencing input: PBMCs. These receptors were obtained from a woman aged 18-30 years in good health and CMV-seropositive.

This chain joins TRBV4-1 and TRBJ2-1, with a tentative D call TRBD2 (6 bases). The CDR3 runs 14 residues. CDR1 MGHRA and CDR2 YSYEKL come from the germline V gene. The ends were cut back, 4 bases at V and 4 bases at J, with 11 bases in the middle. DNA for the CDR3: TGCGCCAGCAGCCCGGGTGGGACTTACAATGAGCAGTTCTTC. This encodes CASSPGGTYNEQFF.

The rearrangement joins TRBV29-1 to TRBJ2-7; TRBD2 aligns across 10 bases. This CDR3 spans 13 amino acids. Losses at the gene ends were 4 bases for V and 5 bases for J; bases not matched to a gene: 5. Germline V gene lookup returns CDR1 SQVTM and CDR2 ANQGSEA. CDR3 DNA: TGCAGCGTTGCACCCACTAGCGGGAACGAGCAGTACTTC. The encoded protein is CSVAPTSGNEQYF.

This chain links TRBV19 with TRBJ1-2, with D perhaps TRBD1 (5 bases). The CDR3 length is 13 residues. From germline, CDR1 is LNHDA and CDR2 SQIVND (reference sequence). The ends were cut back, 1 base at V and 7 bases at J, with 10 bases in the middle. This chain's CDR3 is CASSIVGGGGYTF. The CDR3 nucleotides read TGTGCCAGTAGTATAGTCGGGGGTGGTGGCTACACCTTC. The complete variable domain, with remaining parts taken from reference TRBV19 and TRBJ1-2, reads DGGITQSPKYLFRKEGQNVTLSCEQNLNHDAMYWYRQDPGQGLRLIYYSQIVNDFQKGDIAEGYSVSREKKESFPLTVTSAQKNPTAFYLCASSIVGGGGYTFGSGTRLTVV.

J is TRBJ2-7 and V is TRBV2, with D perhaps matching TRBD1 (6 bases). Trimming took off 4 bases at V and 2 bases at J, with 15 bases between the two ends. The CDR3 spans 15 residues. Germline loops: CDR1 SNHLY, CDR2 FYNNEI. The CDR3 sequence is CASSGGSSGAYEQYF. For the CDR3, the DNA is TGTGCCAGCAGTGGAGGATCGTCAGGGGCCTACGAGCAGTACTTC.

A few counts support this clone. The chain combines TRBV7-4 with TRBJ2-7; 8 bases map to TRBD2. Germline values: CDR1 SGHVT, CDR2 SQSDAQ. V lost 7 bases to trimming and J lost 3 bases; unmatched junction nucleotides: 5. This CDR3 spans 13 amino acids. CDR3 amino acids: CASTDGRGYEQYF. Here the CDR3 DNA reads TGTGCCAGCACCGACGGGAGGGGCTACGAGCAGTACTTC.

This clone was recorded at least ten times. The chain recombines TRBV9 with TRBJ2-3; D is possibly TRBD2 (5 bases). V was cut by 4 bases and J by 6 bases, with 6 bases left in between. This CDR3 spans 11 amino acids. The germline V gene encodes CDR1 SGDLS and CDR2 YYNGEE. CDR3: CASSRGDTQYF. The CDR3 DNA reads TGTGCCAGCAGCCGCGGGGATACGCAGTATTTT.

In this sample, this clone turned up once. This chain connects TRBV28 to TRBJ1-2, with 7 bases aligning to TRBD1. Losses at the gene ends were 4 bases for V and 0 bases for J; bases not matched to a gene: 5. This CDR3 comprises 15 residues. Germline V gene data show CDR1 as MDHEN and CDR2 as SYDVKM. Written as DNA, the CDR3 is TGTGCCAGCAGTTCGACAGGGATAGCTAACTATGGCTACACCTTC. Protein sequence: CASSSTGIANYGYTF.

V and J are TRBV28 and TRBJ2-1; weak D call: TRBD1 (5 bases). Germline loops: CDR1 MDHEN, CDR2 SYDVKM. V was clipped by 5 bases and J by 8 bases, with 16 bases between them. The CDR3 consists of 14 residues. CDR3 coding DNA: TGTGCCAGCAGTACAGGAATCGGTTTGGATGAGCAGTTCTTC. Translated: CASSTGIGLDEQFF. Filled out from reference TRBV28 and TRBJ2-1, the complete variable domain reads DVKVTQSSRYLVKRTGEKVFLECVQDMDHENMFWYRQDPGLGLRLIYFSYDVKMKEKGDIPEGYSVSREKKERFSLILESASTNQTSMYLCASSTGIGLDEQFFGPGTRLTVL.

V gene TRBV28 combines with J gene TRBJ2-5; D not certain. This CDR3 is built from 13 residues. Looked up from germline, CDR1 is MDHEN and CDR2 is SYDVKM. Trimming stripped 7 bases from V and 5 bases from J, with 14 bases between. CDR3 in amino acids: CASTLGSSETQYF. The CDR3 DNA is TGTGCCAGCACCCTAGGCTCTTCGGAGACCCAGTACTTC. The whole variable domain, filled in from reference TRBV28 and TRBJ2-5, reads DVKVTQSSRYLVKRTGEKVFLECVQDMDHENMFWYRQDPGLGLRLIYFSYDVKMKEKGDIPEGYSVSREKKERFSLILESASTNQTSMYLCASTLGSSETQYFGPGTRLLVL.

This clone was recorded only once. This chain connects TRBV4-1 to TRBJ2-1, with D possibly being TRBD2 (5 bases). V was cut by 0 bases and J by 0 bases, with 9 bases left in between. In germline, CDR1 is MGHRA, CDR2 YSYEKL. The CDR3 runs 16 residues. The CDR3 sequence: CASSQDVGSSYNEQFF. The DNA of the CDR3 is TGCGCCAGCAGCCAAGATGTAGGGAGCTCCTACAATGAGCAGTTCTTC.

This clone was observed a handful of times. V usage is TRBV30 and J usage is TRBJ1-2; possible D gene TRBD1, 6 bases. V gave up 2 bases and J gave up 8 bases, with 15 bases separating them. CDR3 length equals 13 residues. CDR1 is GTSNPN and CDR2 is SVGIG in the germline V gene (reference sequence). CDR3 protein: CAWSRQVTGGYTF. The CDR3 DNA reads as TGTGCCTGGAGTAGACAGGTAACGGGCGGCTACACCTTC. The full variable domain, in which reference TRBV30 and TRBJ1-2 provide the parts outside the CDR3, is SQTIHQWPATLVQPVGSPLSLECTVEGTSNPNLYWYRQAAGRGLQLLFYSVGIGQISSEVPQNLSASRPQDRQFILSSKKLLLSDSGFYLCAWSRQVTGGYTFGSGTRLTVV.

This clone has just one count. The rearrangement uses TRBV28 and TRBJ1-4, with D uncertain. The V end lost 3 bases, the J end lost 0 bases, and 8 bases lay between the germline ends. This CDR3 has 15 amino acids. CDR1 is MDHEN and CDR2 is SYDVKM in the germline V gene. The CDR3 coding sequence is TGTGCCAGCAGTTTGGGGAGGACAACTAATGAAAAACTGTTTTTT. Its translation: CASSLGRTTNEKLFF. The complete variable domain, with remaining parts taken from reference TRBV28 and TRBJ1-4, reads DVKVTQSSRYLVKRTGEKVFLECVQDMDHENMFWYRQDPGLGLRLIYFSYDVKMKEKGDIPEGYSVSREKKERFSLILESASTNQTSMYLCASSLGRTTNEKLFFGSGTQLSVL.

The chain couples TRBV28 to TRBJ1-5, with TRBD1 as a possible D gene (5 bases). V dropped 7 bases and J dropped 2 bases, with 15 bases sitting between them. Germline V gene sequence: CDR1 MDHEN, CDR2 SYDVKM. This CDR3 has 15 amino acids. DNA for the CDR3: TGTGCCAGCACCGCCGGCGGGGGGGGCAATCAGCCCCAGCATTTT. Its translation is CASTAGGGGNQPQHF.

This chain uses TRBV4-1 with TRBJ2-7; D remains unclear. The CDR3 has 17 amino acids. Germline values: CDR1 MGHRA, CDR2 YSYEKL. With 1 base removed from V and 1 base from J, the gap between germline ends came to 17 bases. The CDR3 sequence is CASSQASERGVSYEQYF. In nucleotides, the CDR3 is TGCGCCAGCAGCCAAGCCTCAGAGCGAGGCGTTTCCTACGAGCAGTACTTC.

The chain links TRBV5-6 to TRBJ1-2; weak D call: TRBD1 (6 bases). The CDR3 has 13 amino acids. Between the trimmed V and J ends, which lost 5 bases and 6 bases, there was a span of 14 bases. Looked up from germline, CDR1 is SGHDT and CDR2 is YYEEEE. For the CDR3, the DNA is TGTGCCAGCAGACAGACAGGCGATGATGGCTACACCTTC. Its protein product is CASRQTGDDGYTF. Combining the CDR3 with reference TRBV5-6 and TRBJ1-2 gives the whole variable domain DAGVTQSPTHLIKTRGQQVTLRCSPKSGHDTVSWYQQALGQGPQFIFQYYEEEERQRGNFPDRFSGHQFPNYSSELNVNALLLGDSALYLCASRQTGDDGYTFGSGTRLTVV.

This clone was seen a single time. The rearrangement joins TRBV27 to TRBJ1-5; maybe TRBD1 (5 bases). Trimming took off 7 bases at V and 6 bases at J, with 19 bases between the two ends. Germline V gene data show CDR1 as MNHEY and CDR2 as SMNVEV (reference sequence). This CDR3 is 15 amino acids long. The CDR3 region is CASTAGTTSGQPQHF. The CDR3 DNA sequence: TGTGCCAGCACAGCCGGGACTACGTCGGGTCAGCCCCAGCATTTT.

The chain has TRBV29-1 and TRBJ2-7; D may be TRBD2 (6 bases). V lost 1 base, J lost 3 bases, and 13 bases lay in between. The germline V gene encodes CDR1 SQVTM and CDR2 ANQGSEA. This CDR3 spans 14 amino acids. The CDR3: CSVEVAGQLYEQYF. CDR3 bases: TGCAGCGTTGAAGTGGCGGGGCAACTCTACGAGCAGTACTTC.

This rearrangement joins TRBV6-5 to TRBJ2-7, with 8 positions matching TRBD1. V was pared by 4 bases and J by 2 bases, with 7 bases of the junction left unmatched. CDR1 MNHEY and CDR2 SVGAGI come from the germline V gene. This CDR3 comprises 15 residues. CDR3 sequence (DNA): TGTGCCAGCAGTTCCCGGGACAGGTGGACCTACGAGCAGTACTTC. It yields the protein CASSSRDRWTYEQYF.

The chain links TRBV11-3 to TRBJ2-2; 11 bases are a match to TRBD2. CDR3 length: 15 amino acids. V was clipped by 4 bases and J by 5 bases; unmatched bases: 3. Germline CDR1 and CDR2: SGHNT and YENEEA. The CDR3 here is CASSSWTSGTGELFF. The CDR3 nucleotides are TGTGCCAGCAGCTCCTGGACTAGCGGGACCGGGGAGCTGTTTTTT.

The chain couples TRBV14 to TRBJ2-5, with 7 bases identical to TRBD1. The V and J ends lost 3 bases and 5 bases, in that order; junction bases with no gene match: 9. This CDR3 spans 15 amino acids. Germline V gene lookup returns CDR1 SGHDN and CDR2 FVKESK. The CDR3 coding sequence is TGTGCCAGCAGCCAGATAAAGACAGGGTCCGAGACCCAGTACTTC. Its translation: CASSQIKTGSETQYF.

J is TRBJ2-3 and V is TRBV5-5; TRBD1 might be the D (5 bases). The CDR3 spans 17 residues. V lost 3 bases and J 2 bases, leaving 19 bases between the germline ends. CDR1 and CDR2 from the germline V gene are SGHKS and YYEKEE (reference sequence). CDR3 coding DNA: TGTGCCAGCAGCTACAGATCAGGGTTTTTGAACACAGATACGCAGTATTTT. It is translated as CASSYRSGFLNTDTQYF.

V and J are TRBV4-3 and TRBJ2-6, with TRBD1 identical over 10 bases. Trimming took 2 bases from V and 0 from J; bases not matched to a gene: 1. This CDR3 region has 17 residues. CDR1 and CDR2 (germline): LGHNA, YSLEER. The CDR3 sequence is CASSQRTGGSGANVLTF. The CDR3 DNA is TGCGCCAGCAGCCAAAGGACAGGGGGCTCTGGGGCCAACGTCCTGACTTTC.

The chain employs TRBV7-9 and TRBJ2-5, with 12 positions matching TRBD2. CDR1 SEHNR and CDR2 FQNEAQ come from the germline V gene (reference sequence). CDR3 length equals 16 residues. The V gene end was trimmed by 3 bases and the J gene end by 4 bases; junction bases not matched to a gene: 6. The CDR3 here is CASSLYGLAGRETQYF. As DNA, the CDR3 is TGTGCCAGCAGCTTGTACGGACTAGCGGGACGAGAGACCCAGTACTTC.

This chain joins TRBV21-1 and TRBJ2-7; the table's D call, TRBD1, has no DNA check behind it. TRBV21-1 is a pseudogene locus. The CDR3 consists of 15 residues. CDR3 loop: CASSNGQGKTYEQYF. Written as DNA, the CDR3 is TGTGCCAGCAGCAATGGACAGGGTAAGACCTACGAGCAGTACTTC.

This sequence joins TRBV6-4 and TRBJ2-3; 7 bases are a match to TRBD1. Losses at the gene ends were 0 bases for V and 0 bases for J; bases not matched to a gene: 18. CDR1 and CDR2 from the germline V gene are MRHNA and SNTAGT. This CDR3 has 21 amino acids. The CDR3 sequence is CASSDSLWGQPLPFSTDTQYF. The CDR3 nucleotides read TGTGCCAGCAGTGACTCTCTTTGGGGACAGCCCCTCCCATTTAGCACAGATACGCAGTATTTT.

The chain joins TRBV30 to TRBJ1-1, with 7 bases matching TRBD1. The V gene end was trimmed by 5 bases and the J gene end by 1 base; junction bases not matched to a gene: 7. The CDR3 runs to 14 residues. Germline CDR1 is GTSNPN and CDR2 is SVGIG (reference sequence). Here the CDR3 reads CAWDSGTENTEAFF. As DNA, the CDR3 is TGTGCCTGGGACTCCGGGACAGAGAACACTGAAGCTTTCTTT.

The gene calls are TRBV11-2 and TRBJ1-2; TRBD1 might be the D (6 bases). Trimming cost V 4 bases and J 2 bases, with 11 bases left between them. The germline CDR1 and CDR2 sequences are SGHAT and FQNNGV. The CDR3 consists of 14 residues. CDR3 nucleotides: TGTGCCAGCAGCTGGACAGCAGGAAACTATGGCTACACCTTC. This gives the protein CASSWTAGNYGYTF.

This chain uses TRBV7-2 with TRBJ1-2, with TRBD1 identical over 11 bases. Germline CDR1 SGHTA, CDR2 FQGNSA. V shed 6 bases, J shed 5 bases, and the junction held 8 bases outside the gene matches. The CDR3 runs 15 residues. As DNA, the CDR3 is TGTGCCAGCAGAAGAGGACAGGGGGCCCAATATGGCTACACCTTC. Translation: CASRRGQGAQYGYTF. Using reference TRBV7-2 and TRBJ1-2 for the parts outside the CDR3, the full variable domain is GAGVSQSPSNKVTEKGKDVELRCDPISGHTALYWYRQSLGQGLEFLIYFQGNSAPDKSGLPSDRFSAERTGGSVSTLTIQRTQQEDSAVYLCASRRGQGAQYGYTFGSGTRLTVV.

The chain combines TRBV19 with TRBJ1-1; maybe TRBD1 (6 bases). The CDR3 runs to 12 residues. The V gene lost 6 bases and the J gene lost 7 bases, with 12 bases spanning the gap. Germline CDR1 is LNHDA and CDR2 is SQIVND (reference sequence). CDR3 sequence (DNA): TGTGCCAGTAGAAAGGGGGACAATGAAGCTTTCTTT. This sequence encodes CASRKGDNEAFF.

This sequence joins TRBV7-2 and TRBJ1-1; TRBD1 might be the D (5 bases). This CDR3 spans 15 amino acids. V was cut by 4 bases and J by 0 bases, with 12 bases left in between. The germline gives CDR1 SGHTA, CDR2 FQGNSA. CDR3: CASSWRRGVNTEAFF. The CDR3 region has the DNA TGTGCCAGCAGCTGGCGGAGGGGAGTGAACACTGAAGCTTTCTTT.